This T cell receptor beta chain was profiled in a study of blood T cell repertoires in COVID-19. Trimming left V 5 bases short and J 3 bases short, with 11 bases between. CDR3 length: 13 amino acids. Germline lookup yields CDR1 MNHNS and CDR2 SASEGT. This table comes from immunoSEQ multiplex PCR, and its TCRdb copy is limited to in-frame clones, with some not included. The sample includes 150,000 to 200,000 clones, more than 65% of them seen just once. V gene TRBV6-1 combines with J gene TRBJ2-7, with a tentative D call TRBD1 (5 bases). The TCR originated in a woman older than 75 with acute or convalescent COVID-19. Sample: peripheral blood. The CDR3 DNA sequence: TGTGCCAGCAGTTCTGCGACAGACTACGAGCAGTACTTC. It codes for CASSSATDYEQYF.